This T cell receptor (beta chain) was obtained from a study of CD4+ T cells in melanoma. Whole-study findings and limits: In melanoma, neoantigen-specific CD4+ T cells reportedly differed in differentiation state. A reported correlation linked neoantigen-specific CD4+ T cells to CD8+, macrophage and B cell function.

Here immunoSEQ multiplex PCR was the method, and the copy in TCRdb shows in-frame clones only, minus some. The data hold fewer than 150,000 clones, with around nine tenths observed a single time. The CDR3 consists of 13 residues. CDR1 SGHRS and CDR2 YFSETQ come from the germline V gene. V shed 3 bases and J shed 1 base, with 7 bases lying between them. With respect to this clone: Its target is unknown.

The chain carries TRBV5-1 and TRBJ1-1, with D perhaps TRBD1 (6 bases). The clonotype comes from a human donor with melanoma. For the CDR3, the DNA is TGCGCCAGCAGCTCCAGGGGGAACACTGAAGCTTTCTTT. Amino acids: CASSSRGNTEAFF.